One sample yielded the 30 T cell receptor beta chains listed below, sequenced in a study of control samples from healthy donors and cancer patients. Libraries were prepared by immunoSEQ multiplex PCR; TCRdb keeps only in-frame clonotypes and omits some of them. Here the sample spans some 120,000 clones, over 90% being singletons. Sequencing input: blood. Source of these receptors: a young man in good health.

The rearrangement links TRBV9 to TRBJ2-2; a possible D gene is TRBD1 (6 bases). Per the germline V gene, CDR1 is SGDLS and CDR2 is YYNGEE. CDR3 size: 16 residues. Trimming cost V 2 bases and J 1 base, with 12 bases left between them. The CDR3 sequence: CASSVYGGRNTGELFF. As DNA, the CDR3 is TGTGCCAGCAGCGTTTATGGGGGCCGGAACACCGGGGAGCTGTTTTTT.

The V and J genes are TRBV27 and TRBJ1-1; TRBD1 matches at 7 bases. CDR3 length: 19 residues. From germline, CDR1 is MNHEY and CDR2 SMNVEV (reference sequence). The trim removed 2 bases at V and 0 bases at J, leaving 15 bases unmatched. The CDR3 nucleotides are TGTGCCAGCAGTTTACGTACCCCGGGGACAGAGTATATGAACACTGAAGCTTTCTTT. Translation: CASSLRTPGTEYMNTEAFF.

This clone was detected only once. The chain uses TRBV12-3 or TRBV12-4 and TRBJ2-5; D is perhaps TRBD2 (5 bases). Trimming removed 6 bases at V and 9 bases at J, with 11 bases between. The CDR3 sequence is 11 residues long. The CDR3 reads CASSRSGSQYF. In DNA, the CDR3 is TGTGCCAGCAGCAGATCGGGATCCCAGTACTTC.

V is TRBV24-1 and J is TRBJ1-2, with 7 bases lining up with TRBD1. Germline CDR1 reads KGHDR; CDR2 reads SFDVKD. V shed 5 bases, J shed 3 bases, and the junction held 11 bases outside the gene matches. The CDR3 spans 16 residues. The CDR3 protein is CATSGGEGASHYGYTF. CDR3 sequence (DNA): TGTGCCACCAGTGGGGGCGAGGGGGCGTCCCACTATGGCTACACCTTC.

CDR3 in DNA: TGTGCCAACCCCCGACAGGCTGCTAACTATGGCTACACCTTC. Protein product: CANPRQAANYGYTF. The chain combines TRBV2 with TRBJ1-2; D perhaps matches TRBD1 (6 bases). The CDR3 consists of 14 residues. Germline loops: CDR1 SNHLY, CDR2 FYNNEI. V lost 10 bases, J lost 0 bases, and 15 bases lay in between.

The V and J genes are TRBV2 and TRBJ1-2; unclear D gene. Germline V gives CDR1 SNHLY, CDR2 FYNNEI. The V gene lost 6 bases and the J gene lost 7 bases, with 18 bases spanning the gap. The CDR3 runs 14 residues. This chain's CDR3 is CASSPDRASSGYTF. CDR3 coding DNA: TGTGCCAGCAGCCCAGACCGGGCCTCGAGTGGCTACACCTTC.

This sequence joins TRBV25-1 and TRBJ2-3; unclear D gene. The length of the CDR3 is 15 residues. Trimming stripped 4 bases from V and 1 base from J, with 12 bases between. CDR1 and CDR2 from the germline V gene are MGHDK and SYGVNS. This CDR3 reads CASSATITRTDTQYF. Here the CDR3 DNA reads TGTGCCAGCAGTGCAACAATTACCCGCACAGATACGCAGTATTTT.

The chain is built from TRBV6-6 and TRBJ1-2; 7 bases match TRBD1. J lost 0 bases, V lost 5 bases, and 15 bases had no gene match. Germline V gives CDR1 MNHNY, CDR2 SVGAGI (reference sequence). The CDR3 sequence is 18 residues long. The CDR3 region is CASSPPQGVVGTNYGYTF. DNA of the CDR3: TGTGCCAGCAGTCCCCCCCAGGGGGTGGTCGGGACTAACTATGGCTACACCTTC.

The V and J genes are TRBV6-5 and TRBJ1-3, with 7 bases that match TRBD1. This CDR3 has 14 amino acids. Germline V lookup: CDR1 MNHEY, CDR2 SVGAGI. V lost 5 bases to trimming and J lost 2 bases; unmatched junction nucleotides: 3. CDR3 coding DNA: TGTGCCAGCAGTCTGACAGGGACTGGAAACACCATATATTTT. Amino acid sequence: CASSLTGTGNTIYF.

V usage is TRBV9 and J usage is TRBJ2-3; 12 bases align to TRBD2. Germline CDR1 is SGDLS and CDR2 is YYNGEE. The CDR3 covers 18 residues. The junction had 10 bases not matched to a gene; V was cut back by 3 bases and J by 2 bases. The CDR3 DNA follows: TGTGCCAGCAGCGCCCCATACGGACTAGCGGGGATCACAGATACGCAGTATTTT. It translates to CASSAPYGLAGITDTQYF.

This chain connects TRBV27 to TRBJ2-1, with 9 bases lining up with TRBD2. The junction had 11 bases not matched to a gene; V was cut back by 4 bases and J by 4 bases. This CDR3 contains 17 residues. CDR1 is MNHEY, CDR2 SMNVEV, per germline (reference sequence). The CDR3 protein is CASSSLILAGDYNEQFF. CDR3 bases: TGTGCCAGCAGTTCCCTGATACTAGCGGGCGATTACAATGAGCAGTTCTTC.

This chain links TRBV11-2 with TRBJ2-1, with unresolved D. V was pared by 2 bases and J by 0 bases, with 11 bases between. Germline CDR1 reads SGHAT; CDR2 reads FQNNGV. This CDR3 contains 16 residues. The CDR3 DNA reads TGTGCCAGCAGCTTATCTCTTTCGAGCTCCTACAATGAGCAGTTCTTC. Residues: CASSLSLSSSYNEQFF.

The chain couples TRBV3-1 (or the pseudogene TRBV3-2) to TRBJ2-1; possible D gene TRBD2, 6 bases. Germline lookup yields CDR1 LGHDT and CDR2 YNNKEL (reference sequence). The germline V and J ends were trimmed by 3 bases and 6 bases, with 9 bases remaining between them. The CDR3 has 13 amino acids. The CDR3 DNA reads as TGTGCCAGCAGCCAGGGGACTGTCAATGAGCAGTTCTTC. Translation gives CASSQGTVNEQFF.

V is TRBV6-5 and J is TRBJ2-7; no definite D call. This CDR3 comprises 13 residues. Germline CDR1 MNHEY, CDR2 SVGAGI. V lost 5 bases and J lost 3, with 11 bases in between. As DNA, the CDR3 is TGTGCCAGCAGTCCCCTAGGTAACTACGAGCAGTACGTC. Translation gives CASSPLGNYEQYV.

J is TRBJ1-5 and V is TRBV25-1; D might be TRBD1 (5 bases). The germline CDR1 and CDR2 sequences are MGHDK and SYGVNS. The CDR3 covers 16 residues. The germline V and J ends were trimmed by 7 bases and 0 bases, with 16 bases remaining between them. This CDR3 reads CASKMGVYTSNQPQHF. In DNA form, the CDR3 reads TGTGCCAGCAAGATGGGGGTTTATACTAGCAATCAGCCCCAGCATTTT.

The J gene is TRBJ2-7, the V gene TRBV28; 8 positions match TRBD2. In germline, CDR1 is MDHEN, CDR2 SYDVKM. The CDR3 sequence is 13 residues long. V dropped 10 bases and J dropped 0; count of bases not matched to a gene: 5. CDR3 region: CATLAGSSYEQYF. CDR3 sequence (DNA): TGTGCCACCTTAGCGGGGAGCTCCTACGAGCAGTACTTC.

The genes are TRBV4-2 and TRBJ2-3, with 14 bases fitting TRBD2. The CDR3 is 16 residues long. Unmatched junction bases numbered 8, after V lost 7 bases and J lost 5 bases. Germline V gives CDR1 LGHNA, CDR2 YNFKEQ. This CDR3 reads CASTATSGGAVDTQYF. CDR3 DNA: TGTGCCAGCACCGCGACTAGCGGGGGGGCTGTAGATACGCAGTATTTT.

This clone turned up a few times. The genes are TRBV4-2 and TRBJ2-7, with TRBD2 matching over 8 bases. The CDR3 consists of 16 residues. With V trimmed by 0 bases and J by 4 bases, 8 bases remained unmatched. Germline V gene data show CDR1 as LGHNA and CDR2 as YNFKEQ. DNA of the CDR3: TGTGCCAGCAGCCAAGAGGATCGGGGGGGGAGGTACGAGCAGTACTTC. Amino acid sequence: CASSQEDRGGRYEQYF.

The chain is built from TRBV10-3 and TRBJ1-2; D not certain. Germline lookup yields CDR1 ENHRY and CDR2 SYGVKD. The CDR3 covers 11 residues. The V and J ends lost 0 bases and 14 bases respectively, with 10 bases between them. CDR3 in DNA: TGTGCCATCAGTGAGTCGACCCAGCCGACCTTC. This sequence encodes CAISESTQPTF.

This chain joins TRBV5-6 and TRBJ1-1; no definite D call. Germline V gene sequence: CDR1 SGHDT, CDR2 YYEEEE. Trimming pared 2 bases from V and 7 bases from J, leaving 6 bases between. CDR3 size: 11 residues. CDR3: CASSFRNEAFF. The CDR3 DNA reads TGTGCCAGCAGCTTCAGGAATGAAGCTTTCTTT. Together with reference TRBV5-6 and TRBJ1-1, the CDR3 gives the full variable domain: DAGVTQSPTHLIKTRGQQVTLRCSPKSGHDTVSWYQQALGQGPQFIFQYYEEEERQRGNFPDRFSGHQFPNYSSELNVNALLLGDSALYLCASSFRNEAFFGQGTRLTVV.

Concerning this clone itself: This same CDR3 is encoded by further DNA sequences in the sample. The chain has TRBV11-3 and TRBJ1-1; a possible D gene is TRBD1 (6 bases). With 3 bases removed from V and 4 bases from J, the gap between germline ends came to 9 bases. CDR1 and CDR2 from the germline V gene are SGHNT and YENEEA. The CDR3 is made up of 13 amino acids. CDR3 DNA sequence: TGTGCCAGCAGCTTGGGGGCGAGCACTGAAGCTTTCTTT. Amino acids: CASSLGASTEAFF.

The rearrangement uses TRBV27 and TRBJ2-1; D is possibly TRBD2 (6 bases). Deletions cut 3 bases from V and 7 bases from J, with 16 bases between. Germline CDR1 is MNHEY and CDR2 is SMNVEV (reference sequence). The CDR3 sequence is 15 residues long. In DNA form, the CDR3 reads TGTGCCAGCAGTTTTGCCGATCGGGGGTGGAATGAGCAGTTCTTC. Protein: CASSFADRGWNEQFF.

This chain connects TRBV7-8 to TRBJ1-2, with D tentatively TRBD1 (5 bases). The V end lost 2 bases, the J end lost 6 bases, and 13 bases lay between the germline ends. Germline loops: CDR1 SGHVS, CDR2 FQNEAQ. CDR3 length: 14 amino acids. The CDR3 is CASSLTPGGDGYTF. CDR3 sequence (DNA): TGTGCCAGCAGCTTAACCCCGGGGGGTGATGGCTACACCTTC.

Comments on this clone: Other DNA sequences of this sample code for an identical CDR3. CDR3: CAWSVAGNTEAFF. CDR3 nucleotides: TGTGCCTGGAGTGTGGCAGGGAACACTGAAGCTTTCTTT. This sequence joins TRBV30 and TRBJ1-1, with D unresolved. The CDR3 runs to 13 residues. Trimming removed 0 bases at V and 1 base at J, with 6 bases between. Germline assignment: CDR1 GTSNPN and CDR2 SVGIG (reference sequence).

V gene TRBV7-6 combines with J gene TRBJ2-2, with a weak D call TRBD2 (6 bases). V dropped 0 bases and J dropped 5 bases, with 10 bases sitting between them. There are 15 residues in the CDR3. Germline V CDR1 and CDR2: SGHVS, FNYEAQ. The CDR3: CASSLAQEGTGELFF. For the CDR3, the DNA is TGTGCCAGCAGCTTAGCCCAGGAGGGGACCGGGGAGCTGTTTTTT.

In DNA form, the CDR3 reads TGTGCCAGCAGCCAACGACAGGGTCGGGCAGCTTTCTTT. It yields the protein CASSQRQGRAAFF. This rearrangement joins TRBV7-6 to TRBJ1-1, with 7 bases matching TRBD1. Germline V lookup: CDR1 SGHVS, CDR2 FNYEAQ. The CDR3 loop spans 13 amino acids. After removal of 5 bases from V and 10 bases from J, the junction contained 10 bases not matched to a gene.

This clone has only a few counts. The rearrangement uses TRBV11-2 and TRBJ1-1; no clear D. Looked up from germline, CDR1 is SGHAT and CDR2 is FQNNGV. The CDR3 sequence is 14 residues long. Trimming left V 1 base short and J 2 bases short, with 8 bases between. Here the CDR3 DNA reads TGTGCCAGCAGCTTAGTAGGAGATAACACTGAAGCTTTCTTT. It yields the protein CASSLVGDNTEAFF.

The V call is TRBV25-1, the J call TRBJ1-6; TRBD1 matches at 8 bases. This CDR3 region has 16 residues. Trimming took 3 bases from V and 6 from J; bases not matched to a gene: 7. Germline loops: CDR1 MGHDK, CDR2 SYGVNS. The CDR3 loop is CASSDSLDRANSPLHF. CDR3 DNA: TGTGCCAGCAGTGATTCGCTGGACAGGGCTAATTCACCCCTCCACTTT.

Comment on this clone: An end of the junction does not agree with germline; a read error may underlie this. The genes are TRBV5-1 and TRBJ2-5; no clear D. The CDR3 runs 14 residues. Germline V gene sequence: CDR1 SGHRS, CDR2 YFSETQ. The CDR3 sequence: CAGSFLPGLRTQYF. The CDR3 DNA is TGCGCCGGCAGCTTTCTACCAGGATTGCGGACCCAGTACTTC.

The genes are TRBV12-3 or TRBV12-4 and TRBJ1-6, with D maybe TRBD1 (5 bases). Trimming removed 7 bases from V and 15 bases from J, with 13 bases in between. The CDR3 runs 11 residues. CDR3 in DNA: TGTGCCAGCAATGACCAGGGACGCCTCCACTTT. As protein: CASNDQGRLHF.